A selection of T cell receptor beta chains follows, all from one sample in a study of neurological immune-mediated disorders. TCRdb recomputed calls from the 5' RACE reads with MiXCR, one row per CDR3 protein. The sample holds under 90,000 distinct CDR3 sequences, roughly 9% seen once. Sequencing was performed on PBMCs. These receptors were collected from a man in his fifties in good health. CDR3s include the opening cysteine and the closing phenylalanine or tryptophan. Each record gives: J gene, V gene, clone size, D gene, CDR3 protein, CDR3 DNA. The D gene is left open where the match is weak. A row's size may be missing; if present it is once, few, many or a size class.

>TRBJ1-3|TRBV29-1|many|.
CSVDRLSSGNTIYF
TGCAGCGTTGACAGGCTGAGCTCTGGAAACACCATATATTTT
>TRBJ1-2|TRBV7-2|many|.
CASSLGPRDGYTF
TGTGCCAGCAGCTTAGGGCCCAGGGACGGCTACACCTTC
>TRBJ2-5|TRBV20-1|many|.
CSARDGLGAETQYF
TGCAGTGCTAGAGATGGCTTAGGGGCAGAGACCCAGTACTTC
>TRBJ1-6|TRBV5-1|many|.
CASSLDLTALHF
TGCGCCAGCAGCTTGGATCTGACTGCCCTCCACTTT
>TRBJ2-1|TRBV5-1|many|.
CASSPDSYGEQFF
TGCGCCAGCAGCCCCGACAGTTACGGTGAGCAGTTCTTC
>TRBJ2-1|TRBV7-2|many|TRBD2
CASSALLAGSYNEQFF
TGTGCCAGCAGCGCCCTACTAGCGGGATCCTACAATGAGCAGTTCTTC
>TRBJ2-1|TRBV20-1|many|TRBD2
CSARDRGGGQFF
TGCAGTGCTAGAGATCGCGGGGGGGGGCAGTTCTTC
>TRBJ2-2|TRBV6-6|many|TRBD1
CASSWGQGVTGELFF
TGTGCCAGCAGTTGGGGACAGGGGGTAACCGGGGAGCTGTTTTTT
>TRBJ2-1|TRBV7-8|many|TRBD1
CASSPPLNRGPSYNEQFF
TGTGCCAGCAGCCCGCCACTCAACAGGGGGCCATCCTACAATGAGCAGTTCTTC
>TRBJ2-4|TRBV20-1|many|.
CSAGADGISKNIQYF
TGCAGTGCCGGTGCGGATGGGATCTCCAAAAACATTCAGTACTTC
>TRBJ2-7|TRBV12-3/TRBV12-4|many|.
CASSLQARYEQYF
TGTGCCAGCAGTTTACAGGCTCGCTACGAGCAGTACTTC
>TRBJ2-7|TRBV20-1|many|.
CSAPQGGGTSYEQYF
TGCAGTGCACCCCAGGGCGGAGGCACCTCCTACGAGCAGTACTTC
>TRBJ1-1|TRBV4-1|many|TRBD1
CASSQPRGRVEAFF
TGCGCCAGCAGCCAACCAAGGGGGCGGGTTGAAGCTTTCTTT
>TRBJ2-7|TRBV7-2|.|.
CASSLFPGSYEQYF
TGTGCCAGCAGCTTATTTCCAGGCTCCTACGAGCAGTACTTC
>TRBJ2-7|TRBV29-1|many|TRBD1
CSVMDRPIEQYF
TGCAGCGTTATGGACAGGCCCATCGAGCAGTACTTC
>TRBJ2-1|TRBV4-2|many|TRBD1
CASSQGQGVINEQFF
TGTGCCAGCAGCCAGGGACAGGGGGTGATCAATGAGCAGTTCTTC
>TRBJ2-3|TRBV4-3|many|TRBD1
CASSPTNRGVSTDTQYF
TGCGCCAGCAGCCCAACGAACAGGGGGGTTAGCACAGATACGCAGTATTTT
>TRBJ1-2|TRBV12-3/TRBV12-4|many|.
CASSSTAYGYTF
TGTGCCAGCAGTTCGACAGCTTATGGCTACACCTTC
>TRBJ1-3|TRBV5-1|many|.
CASSPGLGTGNTIYF
TGCGCCAGCAGCCCCGGGTTAGGGACTGGAAACACCATATATTTT
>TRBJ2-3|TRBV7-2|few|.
CASSVRRTDTQYF
TGTGCCAGCAGCGTAAGGCGCACAGATACGCAGTATTTT
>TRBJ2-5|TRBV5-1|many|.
CASSLDAGSETQYF
TGCGCCAGCAGCTTGGATGCGGGTAGCGAGACCCAGTACTTC
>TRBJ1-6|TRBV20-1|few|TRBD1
CSASAQARTGYNSPLHF
TGCAGTGCTAGCGCCCAAGCCCGGACAGGGTATAATTCACCCCTCCACTTT
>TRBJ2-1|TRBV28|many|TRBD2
CASSSRIAGGIEQFF
TGTGCCAGCAGTTCCCGGATAGCGGGGGGGATTGAGCAGTTCTTC
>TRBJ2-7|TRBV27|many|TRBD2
CASDCIGASGRVTASYEQYF
TGTGCCAGCGATTGCATAGGGGCTAGCGGGAGGGTTACGGCGTCCTACGAGCAGTACTTC
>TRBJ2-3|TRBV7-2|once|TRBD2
CASNPPEERGTDTQYF
TGTGCCAGCAACCCCCCCGAGGAGCGGGGAACAGATACGCAGTATTTT
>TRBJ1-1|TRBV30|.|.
CAWGSFGANTEAFF
TGTGCCTGGGGGTCCTTTGGGGCCAACACTGAAGCTTTCTTT
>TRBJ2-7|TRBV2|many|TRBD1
CASRFLQGARYEQYF
TGTGCCAGCAGGTTTCTACAGGGGGCGAGGTACGAGCAGTACTTC
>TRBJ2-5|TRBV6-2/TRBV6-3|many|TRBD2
CASKMGLAGEGETQYF
TGTGCCAGCAAGATGGGACTAGCGGGAGAAGGAGAGACCCAGTACTTC
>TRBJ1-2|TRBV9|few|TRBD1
CASSVEGTAYGYTF
TGTGCCAGCAGCGTAGAGGGGACAGCTTATGGCTACACCTTC
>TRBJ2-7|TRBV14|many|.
CASSHKPNLGLGVGEQYF
TGTGCCAGCAGCCACAAACCGAACTTAGGACTTGGGGTCGGGGAGCAGTACTTC
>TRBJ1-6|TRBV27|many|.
CASSPLEHNSPLHF
TGTGCCAGCAGTCCGCTCGAGCATAATTCACCCCTCCACTTT
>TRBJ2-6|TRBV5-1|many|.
CASSDIRGGANVLTF
TGCGCCAGCAGTGATATAAGGGGGGGAGCCAACGTCCTGACTTTC
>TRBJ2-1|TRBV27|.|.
CASSLLASPDGLNEQFF
TGTGCCAGCAGTTTATTAGCGTCCCCTGATGGGCTCAATGAGCAGTTCTTC
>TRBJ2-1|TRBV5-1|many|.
CASSPDPGSYEQFF
TGCGCCAGCAGCCCGGACCCCGGGAGCTATGAGCAGTTCTTC
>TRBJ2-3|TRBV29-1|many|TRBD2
CSAKGTSGSTDTQYF
TGCAGCGCGAAAGGCACTAGCGGGAGCACAGATACGCAGTATTTT
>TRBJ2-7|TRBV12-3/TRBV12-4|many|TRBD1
CASIRQGASYEQYF
TGTGCCAGCATCCGACAGGGGGCCAGCTACGAGCAGTACTTC
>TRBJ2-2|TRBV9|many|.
CASSSLGGAAGELFF
TGTGCCAGCAGCTCCCTAGGAGGGGCAGCCGGGGAGCTGTTTTTT
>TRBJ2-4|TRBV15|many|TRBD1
CATSRDPGGQTKNIQYF
TGTGCCACCAGCAGAGATCCAGGGGGCCAGACCAAAAACATTCAGTACTTC
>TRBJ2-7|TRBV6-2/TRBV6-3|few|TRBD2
CASSFAGGYEQYF
TGTGCCAGCAGTTTCGCGGGAGGCTACGAGCAGTACTTC